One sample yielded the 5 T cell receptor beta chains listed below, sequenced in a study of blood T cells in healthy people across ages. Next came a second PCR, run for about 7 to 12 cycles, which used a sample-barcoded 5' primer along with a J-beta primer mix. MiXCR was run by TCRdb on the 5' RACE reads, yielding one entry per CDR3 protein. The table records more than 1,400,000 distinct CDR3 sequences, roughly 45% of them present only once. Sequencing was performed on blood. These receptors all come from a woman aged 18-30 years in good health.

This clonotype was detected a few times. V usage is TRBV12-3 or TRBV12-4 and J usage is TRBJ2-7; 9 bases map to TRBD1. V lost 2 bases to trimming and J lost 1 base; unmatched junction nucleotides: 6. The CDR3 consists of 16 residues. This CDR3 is CASSLRGTGFSYEQYF. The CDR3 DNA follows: TGTGCCAGCAGTTTAAGGGGGACAGGGTTTTCCTACGAGCAGTACTTC.

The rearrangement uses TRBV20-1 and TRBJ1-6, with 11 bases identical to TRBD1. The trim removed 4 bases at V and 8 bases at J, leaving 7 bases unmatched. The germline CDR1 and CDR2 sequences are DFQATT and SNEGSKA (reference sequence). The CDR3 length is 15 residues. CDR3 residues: CSAIPGTGGYSPLHF. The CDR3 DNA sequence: TGCAGTGCTATCCCCGGGACAGGGGGTTATTCACCCCTCCACTTT.

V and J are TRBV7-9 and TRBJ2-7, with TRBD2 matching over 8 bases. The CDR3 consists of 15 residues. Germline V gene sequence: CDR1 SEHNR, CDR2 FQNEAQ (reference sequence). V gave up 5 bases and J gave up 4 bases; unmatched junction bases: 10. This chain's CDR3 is CASSPPSGLGYEQYF. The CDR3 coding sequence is TGTGCCAGCAGCCCCCCTAGCGGGTTGGGATACGAGCAGTACTTC.

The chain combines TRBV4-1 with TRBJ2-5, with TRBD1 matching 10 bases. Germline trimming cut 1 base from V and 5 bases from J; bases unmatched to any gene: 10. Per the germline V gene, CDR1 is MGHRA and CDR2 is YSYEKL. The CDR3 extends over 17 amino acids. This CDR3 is CASSQGTGGLSVETQYF. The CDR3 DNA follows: TGCGCCAGCAGCCAAGGGACAGGGGGTTTGAGCGTGGAGACCCAGTACTTC.

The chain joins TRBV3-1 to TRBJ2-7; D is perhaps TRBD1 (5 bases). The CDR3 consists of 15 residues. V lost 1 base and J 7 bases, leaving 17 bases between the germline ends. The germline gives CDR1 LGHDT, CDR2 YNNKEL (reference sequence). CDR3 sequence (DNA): TGTGCCAGCAGCCAAGCTCCAGGGCTATACAGTGAGCAGTACTTC. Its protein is CASSQAPGLYSEQYF.